The source of this T cell receptor (beta chain) is a study of cytomegalovirus exposure and HLA in healthy donors. Study results and caveats: Analyzed later, most CMV-associated TCR beta chains appeared HLA-restricted.

Concerning this clone: Antigen unknown.

The length of the CDR3 is 14 residues. The germline V gene has CDR1 SGDLS and CDR2 YYNGEE. The J segment lost 13 bases and the V segment lost 6 bases, leaving 16 bases of the junction unmatched. PCR employed 60 Vbeta and 13 Jbeta primers. Profiled with immunoSEQ multiplex PCR; TCRdb holds only in-frame clones, not every one. Found here are more than 150,000 clones, about 84% of them singletons; the top ten hold 3.8%. The rearrangement links TRBV9 to TRBJ1-2; 9 bases match TRBD1. The receptor was derived from a man between 50 and 59 years old in good health and CMV-seronegative. The material sequenced was PBMCs. The CDR3 spells CASTREQGASIPTF. As DNA, the CDR3 is TGTGCCAGCACCAGAGAACAGGGGGCGTCGATTCCCACCTTC.